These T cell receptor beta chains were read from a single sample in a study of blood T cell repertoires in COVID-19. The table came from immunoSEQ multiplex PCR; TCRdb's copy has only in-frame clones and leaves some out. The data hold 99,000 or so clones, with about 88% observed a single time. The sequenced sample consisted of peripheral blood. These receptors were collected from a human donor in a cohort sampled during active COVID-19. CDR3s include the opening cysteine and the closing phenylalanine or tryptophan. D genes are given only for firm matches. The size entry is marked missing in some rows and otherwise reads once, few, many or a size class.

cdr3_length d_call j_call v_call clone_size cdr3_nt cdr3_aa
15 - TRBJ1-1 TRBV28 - TGTGCCAGCAGTTTATGGGGGACAAAGAACACTGAAGCTTTCTTT CASSLWGTKNTEAFF
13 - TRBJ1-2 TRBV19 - TGTGCCAGTAGAGAAACAGGGACCTATGGCTACACCTTC CASRETGTYGYTF
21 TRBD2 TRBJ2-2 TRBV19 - TGTGCCAGTAGTATAGGCGTAGAGAGACTAGCGGGAGGACGGAACACCGGGGAGCTGTTTTTT CASSIGVERLAGGRNTGELFF
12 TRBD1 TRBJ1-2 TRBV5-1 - TGCGCCAGCAGTTCCGGGACAGGGGGGTACACCTTC CASSSGTGGYTF
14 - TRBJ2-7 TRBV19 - TGTGCCAGTAGTATAGCGGGAGAGTACTACGAGCAGTACTTC CASSIAGEYYEQYF
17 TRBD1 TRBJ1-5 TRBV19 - TGTGCCAGTAGTCCCCGACAGGGTACCATGATCGGTCAGCCCCAGCATTTT CASSPRQGTMIGQPQHF
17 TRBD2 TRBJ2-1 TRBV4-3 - TGCGCCAGCAGCCAAGGAGTCCCTAGCGGGGAGAACAATGAGCAGTTCTTC CASSQGVPSGENNEQFF
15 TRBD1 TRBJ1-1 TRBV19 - TGTGCCAGTAGTATCTCCGGGACAGTGAACACTGAAGCTTTCTTT CASSISGTVNTEAFF
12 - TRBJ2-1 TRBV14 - TGTGCCAGCAGCCAAGGAACGAGAGAGCAGTTCTTC CASSQGTREQFF
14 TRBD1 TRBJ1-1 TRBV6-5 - TGTGCCAGCAGTTATTTTCAGGACAGGGGGGAAGCTTTCTTT CASSYFQDRGEAFF
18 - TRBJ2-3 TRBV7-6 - TGTGCCAGCAGCTCCTTACCCCGACAGGTCCAGGGGATCGATACGCAGTATTTT CASSSLPRQVQGIDTQYF
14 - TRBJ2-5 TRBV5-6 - TGTGCCAGCAGCTTGTCTCTGGCCCAAGAGACCCAGTACTTC CASSLSLAQETQYF
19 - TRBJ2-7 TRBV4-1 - TGCGCCAGCAGCCTTCTCGGGGGAGTGAATGGAGGGCCTAGCTACGAGCAGTACTTC CASSLLGGVNGGPSYEQYF
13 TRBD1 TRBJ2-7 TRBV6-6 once TGTGCCACAAGACAGGGGCCACCATACGAGCAGTACTTC CATRQGPPYEQYF
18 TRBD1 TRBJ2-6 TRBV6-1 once TGTGCCAGCAGTGTCTGGGACAGCGCAAGGGGTGGGGCCAACGTCCTGACTTTC CASSVWDSARGGANVLTF
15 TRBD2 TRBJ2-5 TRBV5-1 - TGCGCCAGCAGCCGTTCAGCGGGGGCAAAAGAGACCCAGTACTTC CASSRSAGAKETQYF
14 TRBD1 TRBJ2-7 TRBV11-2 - TGTGCCAGCAGCCCCCCGGGACAGGGCTACGAGCAGTACTTC CASSPPGQGYEQYF
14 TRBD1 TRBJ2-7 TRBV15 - TGTGCCACCAGCAGGGACAGGGTGGGTTACGAGCAGTACTTC CATSRDRVGYEQYF
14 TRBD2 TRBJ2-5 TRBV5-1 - TGCGCCAGCGGTCCGACTAGCGGAGAAGAGACCCAGTACTTC CASGPTSGEETQYF
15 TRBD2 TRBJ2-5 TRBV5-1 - TGCGCCAGCAGCTCGGGACTAGCGGGAGGGGAGACCCAGTACTTC CASSSGLAGGETQYF
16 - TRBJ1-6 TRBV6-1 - TGTGCCAGCAGTGAAGCGCCGGGGAGCTATAATTCACCCCTCCACTTT CASSEAPGSYNSPLHF
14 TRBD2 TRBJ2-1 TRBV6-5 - TGTGCCAGCAAACTAGCGGGAGTGGGAAATGAGCAGTTCTTC CASKLAGVGNEQFF
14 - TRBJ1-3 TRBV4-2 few TGTGCCAGCAGCCAAGAAGGGGGAGGGAACACCATATATTTT CASSQEGGGNTIYF
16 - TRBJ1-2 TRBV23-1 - TGCGCCAGCAGTCAATCTGGAAGGGGCCACTTTTATGGCTACACCTTC CASSQSGRGHFYGYTF
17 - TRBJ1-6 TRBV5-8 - TGTGCCAGCAATCCCCCAGGAGGGTTCGCACTTAATTCACCCCTCCACTTT CASNPPGGFALNSPLHF
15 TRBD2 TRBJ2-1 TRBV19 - TGTGCCAGTAGTATCGGTTTAGCGGGGCACAATGAGCAGTTCTTC CASSIGLAGHNEQFF
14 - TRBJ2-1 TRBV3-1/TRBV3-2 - TGTGCCAGCAGCCAAGGGCTCATTAACAATGAGCAGTTCTTC CASSQGLINNEQFF
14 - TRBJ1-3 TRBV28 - TGTGCCAGCAGACAAGGGGGCTCTGGAAACACCATATATTTT CASRQGGSGNTIYF
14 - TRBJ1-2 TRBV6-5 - TGTGCCAGCAGTTACGAGTCGTCAGCGAATGGCTACACCTTC CASSYESSANGYTF
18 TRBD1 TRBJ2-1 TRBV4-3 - TGCGCCAGCAGCCAATCCTATTTTGGGACAGGGAACGCCAATGAGCAGTTCTTC CASSQSYFGTGNANEQFF
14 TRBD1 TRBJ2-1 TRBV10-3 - TGTGCCATCAGTGGCACCGGACAGGGCAATGAGCAGTTCTTC CAISGTGQGNEQFF
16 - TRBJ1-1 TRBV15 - TGTGCCACCAGCAGAGATAATGGACTCCAGAACACTGAAGCTTTCTTT CATSRDNGLQNTEAFF
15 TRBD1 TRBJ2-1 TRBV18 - TGTGCCAGCGCCGAGGGGACAGGGGGTTTTAATGAGCAGTTCTTC CASAEGTGGFNEQFF
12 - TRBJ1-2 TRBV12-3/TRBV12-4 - TGTGCCAGCAGACGGCCAGGGAAAGGCTACACCTTC CASRRPGKGYTF
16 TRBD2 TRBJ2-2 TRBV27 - TGTGCCAGCAGTTTATTTCCTAGCGGGAGGGGCGGGGAGCTGTTTTTT CASSLFPSGRGGELFF
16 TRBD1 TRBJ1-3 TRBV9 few TGTGCCAGCAGCGAGGTCGACAGGGTTCCTGGAAACACCATATATTTT CASSEVDRVPGNTIYF
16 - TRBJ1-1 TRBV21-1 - TGTGCCAGCAGCGGCCGGGACAGTATAACTTTTACTGAAGCTTTCTTT CASSGRDSITFTEAFF
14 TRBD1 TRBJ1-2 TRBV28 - TGTGCCAGCAGTTTCCGACAGGGGGCGGGAGGCTACACCTTC CASSFRQGAGGYTF